This T cell receptor (beta chain) derives from a study of human T cells and chemical hapten exposure. Overall study: After 6 days, upper back 0.01% DPC patch tests were scored. General observations from the study: It was expanded TCRs that formed significantly more large CDR3 similarity clusters than controls did. PT1 expanded TCR counts and patch test score were linked, and their correlation was positive. Counts of TCRs above 1 in 1000 frequency stayed unchanged with DPC sensitization.

The CDR3 runs 15 residues. CDR1 and CDR2 from the germline V gene are KGHSY and FQNENV. V was clipped by 6 bases and J by 5 bases; unmatched bases: 10. This clonotype was seen repeatedly, ten times or more. What it binds is not known. TCRdb ran MiXCR on the RACE reads and lists one entry per CDR3 protein. The repertoire holds about 82,000 distinct CDR3 sequences, around 6.7% seen once, with approximately 1.2% in the top ten. Stated time point: patch test 2, 6 weeks after DPC sensitization. Treatment denoted: therapeutic diphenylcyclopropenone sensitization with weekly scalp DPC. Source: whole blood, taken in connection with sensitization to the hapten diphenylcyclopropenone (DPC). This chain joins TRBV16 and TRBJ2-1; 7 nucleotides line up with TRBD1. The receptor was derived from a woman in her 30s with alopecia areata. Some clones in this sample may be carry-over from other donors' samples. The CDR3 loop is CASSPRDRVHNEQFF. The CDR3 DNA sequence: TGTGCCAGCAGTCCACGAGACAGGGTGCACAATGAGCAGTTCTTC.